The entry that follows covers one T cell receptor beta chain sequence. Trimming at V came to 0 bases and at J to 8 bases, leaving 5 bases not matched to a gene. Germline CDR1 reads SGHRS; CDR2 reads YFSETQ. This CDR3 is built from 15 residues. These data belong to a study of blood T cell repertoires in COVID-19. About the research overall: PBMCs, B-cell-depleted T cells, or T cells were the source of the cDNA or gDNA that made up the material.

Clones were sequenced by immunoSEQ multiplex PCR, and TCRdb holds only the in-frame ones, with some missing. Found here are roughly 200,000 clones, 80% to 90% of them singletons; the top ten hold approximately 2.3%. Material for sequencing was PBMCs or T cells enriched from blood (not recorded which). This receptor was obtained from a woman aged 35 to 49 with acute COVID-19. The chain joins TRBV5-1 to TRBJ1-4; TRBD1 matches 9 bases. CDR3 coding DNA: TGCGCCAGCAGCTTGGCAAACAGGGGGCGGGAAAAACTGTTTTTT. Residues: CASSLANRGREKLFF.